A single sample gave rise to the 7 T cell receptor beta chains below, sequenced in a study of OX40 agonist ivuxolimab in advanced cancers. Preparation of the library involved the immunoSEQ multiplex PCR assay. The source is immuneACCESS, and TCRdb retained only in-frame sequences with V and J called. Part of the clones is not carried over; for the studies checked, unresolved V genes explain less than half of this, and the remainder is unexplained. The sample profile shows 60,000 to 70,000 clones; approximately 80% of them were found once. The ten largest clones represent roughly 5% of the sample. The sequencing here drew on CD4+ or CD8+ T cells sorted from blood, taken in a trial of the OX40 agonist ivuxolimab. These receptors were collected from an adult with an advanced solid tumor such as melanoma, head and neck, liver or kidney cancer.

Here the CDR3 DNA reads TGTGCCAGCAGCTTTTATGCAGGGGGCAACTATGGCTACACCTTC. Residues: CASSFYAGGNYGYTF. V is TRBV7-9 and J is TRBJ1-2, with TRBD1 matching 8 bases. Germline CDR1 and CDR2: SEHNR and FQNEAQ (reference sequence). This CDR3 comprises 15 residues. V was pared by 3 bases and J by 2 bases, with 5 bases of the junction left unmatched. Full variable domain (remainder filled in from reference TRBV7-9 and TRBJ1-2): DTGVSQNPRHKITKRGQNVTFRCDPISEHNRLYWYRQTLGQGPEFLTYFQNEAQLEKSRLLSDRFSAERPKGSFSTLEIQRTEQGDSAMYLCASSFYAGGNYGYTFGSGTRLTVV.

The table lists this clone with a count of one. The CDR3 coding sequence is TGCGCCAGCAGTCGGAACCGGGAGCCCCTCAATGAGCAGTTCTTC. Amino acid sequence: CASSRNREPLNEQFF. The J gene is TRBJ2-1, the V gene TRBV5-1; weak D call: TRBD2 (6 bases). CDR3 length: 15 amino acids. Trimming shortened V by 5 bases and J by 6 bases, and 18 bases separated the two germline ends. Per germline, CDR1 SGHRS and CDR2 YFSETQ.

This chain connects TRBV11-3 to TRBJ2-1; D perhaps matches TRBD1 (6 bases). The CDR3 covers 14 residues. Per germline, CDR1 SGHNT and CDR2 YENEEA. V lost 6 bases to trimming and J lost 6 bases, with 15 bases between them. Here the CDR3 DNA reads TGTGCCAGCAGTCGTAGGGGGAGTAGCAATGAGCAGTTCTTC. Protein: CASSRRGSSNEQFF.

The gene calls are TRBV7-2 and TRBJ2-7; D possibly corresponds to TRBD2 (6 bases). The CDR3 contains 13 residues. V dropped 1 base and J dropped 5 bases, with 9 bases sitting between them. Germline V lookup: CDR1 SGHTA, CDR2 FQGNSA. The CDR3 sequence: CASSLGWRDEQYF. DNA for the CDR3: TGTGCCAGCAGCTTAGGCTGGAGGGACGAGCAGTACTTC.

This sequence joins TRBV25-1 and TRBJ1-1; D is perhaps TRBD1 (5 bases). Germline V gene sequence: CDR1 MGHDK, CDR2 SYGVNS. The CDR3 has 13 amino acids. V was shortened by 5 bases and J by 7 bases, with 14 bases between the two germline ends. CDR3 residues: CASSPHGAGEAFF. The CDR3, as DNA: TGTGCCAGCAGTCCCCATGGGGCGGGTGAAGCTTTCTTT. The full variable domain, completed using reference TRBV25-1 and TRBJ1-1, is EADIYQTPRYLVIGTGKKITLECSQTMGHDKMYWYQQDPGMELHLIHYSYGVNSTEKGDLSSESTVSRIRTEHFPLTLESARPSHTSQYLCASSPHGAGEAFFGQGTRLTVV.

V and J are TRBV19 and TRBJ1-1; D is unclear. V was clipped by 7 bases and J by 8 bases, with 20 bases between them. This CDR3 spans 14 amino acids. Germline V lookup: CDR1 LNHDA, CDR2 SQIVND (reference sequence). The DNA of the CDR3 is TGTGCCAGTAAGTCAGGAACAAAATCTACCGAAGCTTTCTTT. Translating it yields CASKSGTKSTEAFF.

The chain has TRBV2 and TRBJ1-1, with a possible D match to TRBD1 (6 bases). Trimming shortened V by 5 bases and J by 2 bases, and 9 bases separated the two germline ends. Germline V gene data show CDR1 as SNHLY and CDR2 as FYNNEI. This CDR3 comprises 13 residues. In nucleotides, the CDR3 is TGTGCCAGCAGTACGGACAGTAACACTGAAGCTTTCTTT. Protein product: CASSTDSNTEAFF.